The sequence of this T cell receptor (beta chain) was determined in a study of blood T cell repertoires in COVID-19. Using immunoSEQ multiplex PCR, the repertoire was profiled, and TCRdb retains in-frame clones only, with some absent. In the table there are 7,900 or so clones, approximately 80% of which are singletons. Sequenced: peripheral blood. This receptor was obtained from a human donor in a cohort sampled during active COVID-19.

The CDR3 spells CASSQGDYGYTF. The CDR3 DNA reads TGTGCCAGCAGTCAGGGGGACTATGGCTACACCTTC. The chain employs TRBV6-2 or TRBV6-3 and TRBJ1-2; 7 nucleotides align to TRBD1. From germline, CDR1 is MNHEY and CDR2 SVGEGT. The CDR3 runs 12 residues. Trimming at V came to 5 bases and at J to 3 bases, leaving 0 bases not matched to a gene.